The 20 T cell receptor beta chains below all came from one sample that was sequenced in a study of yellow fever vaccine responses in identical twins. TCRdb recomputed calls from the RT-PCR reads with MiXCR, one row per CDR3 protein. The data show under 20,000 distinct CDR3 sequences, 61% seen once. The source was T cells from blood (PBMCs), unsorted or a sorted subset (not recorded which), collected before or after yellow fever vaccination (not recorded which). These receptor sequences come from a woman under 30 who received the yellow fever vaccine.

J is TRBJ1-5 and V is TRBV4-3, with 7 positions matching TRBD1. Unmatched junction bases numbered 8, after V lost 4 bases and J lost 2 bases. The CDR3 spans 16 residues. In germline, CDR1 is LGHNA, CDR2 YSLEER. CDR3 sequence (DNA): TGCGCCAGCAGCCTCCCGACAGGGCGAGGCAATCAGCCCCAGCATTTT. Its translation is CASSLPTGRGNQPQHF.

This chain links TRBV20-1 with TRBJ1-5; D is unresolved. CDR1 is DFQATT and CDR2 is SNEGSKA in the germline V gene (reference sequence). This CDR3 is built from 11 residues. V was pared by 6 bases and J by 3 bases, with 6 bases between. The CDR3: CSAGSNQPQHF. CDR3 in DNA: TGCAGTGCAGGGTCCAATCAGCCCCAGCATTTT.

This clonotype came up once. This rearrangement joins TRBV20-1 to TRBJ2-7; no definite D call. The CDR3 consists of 13 residues. Germline values: CDR1 DFQATT, CDR2 SNEGSKA (reference sequence). V was pared by 5 bases and J by 0 bases, with 11 bases between. CDR3 nucleotides: TGCAGTGCTCGAGCACTCCGCTCCTACGAGCAGTACGTC. Its translation: CSARALRSYEQYV.

This clonotype was detected only a few times. The genes are TRBV5-6 and TRBJ2-7; D uncertain. The CDR3 is 14 amino acids. CDR1 and CDR2 (germline): SGHDT, YYEEEE. V shed 4 bases and J shed 0 bases, with 11 bases lying between them. CDR3 residues: CASSLAMSSYEQYF. As DNA, the CDR3 is TGTGCCAGCAGCCTTGCGATGTCCTCCTACGAGCAGTACTTC.

Only a few counts were recorded for this clonotype. The V gene is TRBV2, the J gene TRBJ1-1; 8 nucleotides match TRBD1. The CDR3 has 14 residues. The ends lost 6 bases at V and 1 base at J; junction bases unmatched: 4. CDR1 is SNHLY and CDR2 is FYNNEI in the germline V gene. The CDR3 coding sequence is TGTGCCAGCAGGATAGGGACAGGGAACACTGAAGCTTTCTTT. Translated: CASRIGTGNTEAFF.

The V gene is TRBV5-4, the J gene TRBJ1-6; D remains ambiguous. V lost 0 bases and J lost 12, with 10 bases in between. This CDR3 comprises 13 residues. Germline values: CDR1 SGHNT, CDR2 YYREEE (reference sequence). CDR3: CASSLGTERPLHF. For the CDR3, the DNA is TGTGCCAGCAGCTTGGGGACGGAGAGACCCCTCCACTTT.

There are a few counts of this clonotype. V is TRBV12-3 or TRBV12-4 and J is TRBJ2-1, with unresolved D. This CDR3 has 13 residues. Trimming took off 3 bases at V and 2 bases at J, with 5 bases between the two ends. As DNA, the CDR3 is TGTGCCAGCAGTTTGTGGACCTACAATGAGCAGTTCTTC. Translation: CASSLWTYNEQFF.

V and J are TRBV20-1 and TRBJ2-7, with TRBD2 identical over 8 bases. This CDR3 region has 15 residues. V gave up 6 bases and J gave up 7 bases; unmatched junction bases: 17. CDR1 is DFQATT, CDR2 SNEGSKA, per germline (reference sequence). Here the CDR3 DNA reads TGCAGTGCCGCCGTTCTTACCGGGGGGGTGGGTGAGCAGTACTTC. Encoded protein: CSAAVLTGGVGEQYF.

The chain combines TRBV6-1 with TRBJ1-5; TRBD1 matches 8 bases. The J segment lost 5 bases and the V segment lost 6 bases, leaving 9 bases of the junction unmatched. Germline V lookup: CDR1 MNHNS, CDR2 SASEGT. The CDR3 has 15 residues. The CDR3 DNA is TGTGCCAGCAGGCAGGGGGCGGGCAGCCATCAGCCCCAGCATTTT. It codes for CASRQGAGSHQPQHF.

The rearrangement joins TRBV19 to TRBJ1-5; D is unresolved. Per germline, CDR1 LNHDA and CDR2 SQIVND (reference sequence). The CDR3 length is 13 residues. V was shortened by 6 bases and J by 5 bases, with 11 bases between the two germline ends. This CDR3 is CASSPADYQPQHF. CDR3 DNA: TGTGCCAGTAGCCCGGCAGATTATCAGCCCCAGCATTTT.

The V call is TRBV7-2, the J call TRBJ1-3; D is undetermined. The CDR3 is made up of 13 amino acids. The germline gives CDR1 SGHTA, CDR2 FQGNSA. Trimming cost V 2 bases and J 5 bases, with 7 bases left between them. The CDR3 DNA sequence: TGTGCCAGCAGCTTAAACATTAGAAACACCATATATTTT. This gives the protein CASSLNIRNTIYF.

The rearrangement uses TRBV13 and TRBJ2-7; 12 nucleotides agree with TRBD2. Trimming cost V 6 bases and J 4 bases; bases outside gene matches: 13. CDR1 PRHDT and CDR2 FYEKMQ come from the germline V gene (reference sequence). The CDR3 is made up of 17 amino acids. Here the CDR3 DNA reads TGTGCCAGCAGACGTAGGACTAGCGGGGTAAGCTCTTACGAGCAGTACTTC. Residues: CASRRRTSGVSSYEQYF.

The chain is built from TRBV2 and TRBJ1-1; D unresolved. Germline-derived CDR1 and CDR2 are SNHLY and FYNNEI. The CDR3 loop spans 10 amino acids. V was cut by 0 bases and J by 11 bases, with 4 bases left in between. CDR3 residues: CASSEARAFF. The CDR3 coding sequence is TGTGCCAGCAGTGAAGCTAGGGCTTTCTTT. Full variable domain (remainder filled in from reference TRBV2 and TRBJ1-1): EPEVTQTPSHQVTQMGQEVILRCVPISNHLYFYWYRQILGQKVEFLVSFYNNEISEKSEIFDDQFSVERPDGSNFTLKIRSTKLEDSAMYFCASSEARAFFGQGTRLTVV.

The chain carries TRBV12-3 or TRBV12-4 and TRBJ1-1; D ambiguous. Trimming took off 2 bases at V and 3 bases at J, with 7 bases between the two ends. The CDR3 is made up of 13 amino acids. CDR3 DNA: TGTGCCAGCAGTTTATCAGGCTACACTGAAGCTTTCTTT. Translation: CASSLSGYTEAFF.

The genes are TRBV2 and TRBJ2-7; TRBD2 might be the D (6 bases). CDR3 length equals 14 residues. Trimming left V 10 bases short and J 3 bases short, with 19 bases between. CDR1 and CDR2 (germline): SNHLY, FYNNEI. CDR3 protein: CATQWQGSGYEQYF. The DNA of the CDR3 is TGTGCCACCCAATGGCAGGGTAGCGGCTACGAGCAGTACTTC.

J is TRBJ2-2 and V is TRBV18; D unclear. Germline V CDR1 and CDR2: KGHSH, LQKENI. The CDR3 runs 15 residues. Trimming cost V 4 bases and J 2 bases, with 11 bases left between them. DNA for the CDR3: TGTGCCAGCTCACTCCCCACAGAAAACACCGGGGAGCTGTTTTTT. Encoded protein: CASSLPTENTGELFF.

Turning to this clonotype: No DNA is shown, since the ends of the CDR3 on it are uncertain; the CDR3 is the one TCRdb lists. The chain uses TRBV20-1 and TRBJ1-4. Looked up from germline, CDR1 is DFQATT and CDR2 is SNEGSKA (reference sequence). The CDR3 has 15 residues if both end residues are counted. This chain's CDR3 is CSARDEDYLGKNCFF.

The rearrangement uses TRBV12-3 or TRBV12-4 and TRBJ2-2, with TRBD1 as a possible D gene (7 bases). The CDR3 has 14 residues. Trimming removed 2 bases at V and 7 bases at J, with 11 bases between. The CDR3 loop reads CASSLQGGGGELFF. The CDR3 bases are TGTGCCAGCAGTTTACAGGGGGGCGGCGGGGAGCTGTTTTTT.

The chain combines TRBV20-1 with TRBJ1-3, with 8 bases fitting TRBD1. J lost 4 bases, V lost 3 bases, and 11 bases had no gene match. The CDR3 has 16 residues. Germline V lookup: CDR1 DFQATT, CDR2 SNEGSKA (reference sequence). The CDR3 nucleotides are TGCAGTGCTAGGGGGAACGACAGGGGAACAGGAAACACCATATATTTT. Translating it yields CSARGNDRGTGNTIYF.

This chain joins TRBV14 and TRBJ1-1; D perhaps matches TRBD1 (5 bases). This CDR3 spans 13 amino acids. Between the trimmed V and J ends, which lost 2 bases and 8 bases, there was a span of 12 bases. CDR1 is SGHDN, CDR2 FVKESK, per germline. The CDR3 loop reads CASSQIQGGEAFF. The DNA of the CDR3 is TGTGCCAGCAGCCAAATCCAGGGAGGGGAAGCTTTCTTT.